Reported below is one T cell receptor beta chain. Its target is unknown. The CDR3 extends over 12 amino acids. Germline V gene lookup returns CDR1 SEHNR and CDR2 FQNEAQ (reference sequence). Trimming took off 5 bases at V and 8 bases at J, with 9 bases between the two ends. Patients, 2 to 39 years old, had expanded memory T-cell proportions. These data come from a study of regulatory T cells. Findings and limits, study-wide: In CD3G-deficient patients, conventional CD4+ T cells were enriched for hydrophobic CDR3 residues at positions 6 and 7.

The PCR used 52 TRBV and 13 TRBJ primers. Measured with immunoSEQ multiplex PCR; TCRdb has only the in-frame clones, and not every one. The sample includes tens of thousands of clones, roughly 88% of them seen just once. This sequence was found in a child younger than 18 with CD3G deficiency. The sequenced sample was conventional CD4+ T cells sorted from blood. The chain links TRBV7-9 to TRBJ2-2, with D uncertain. The CDR3 sequence is CASSIGSGELFF. Written as DNA, the CDR3 is TGTGCCAGCAGCATCGGGTCGGGGGAGCTGTTTTTT.